The subject of this entry is one TCR beta chain. The antigen is not known. This sample was included in a study of blood T cells in healthy people across ages. Notes on the study in general: Investigators treated diversity estimates from one million T cells as underestimates. The donors' CMV status was not determined, possibly confounding changes in expanded clonotypes.

A second 7 to 11 cycle PCR used barcoded and J-beta primers. TCRdb reprocessed the 5' RACE reads via MiXCR and lists one record per CDR3 protein. The table includes about 1.4 million distinct CDR3 sequences, almost 60% detected once. The V end lost 4 bases, the J end lost 5 bases, and 12 bases lay between the germline ends. The CDR3 totals 13 residues. Germline-derived CDR1 and CDR2 are SNHLY and FYNNEI. The sequencing input was blood. The chain carries TRBV2 and TRBJ2-7, with D uncertain. The sequence was obtained from a man aged 18 to 30 in good health. This chain's CDR3 is CASSGQRFHEQYF. Written as DNA, the CDR3 is TGTGCCAGCAGTGGTCAAAGGTTTCACGAGCAGTACTTC.